This T cell receptor beta chain came from a study of T cells in Graves' hyperthyroidism and ophthalmopathy. General study points: Most thyroid-expanded clonotypes above 0.001 were also found in blood.

Uncontrolled infections, other autoimmune diseases, pregnancy or lactation led to exclusion of patients. The ends were cut back, 4 bases at V and 3 bases at J, with 9 bases in the middle. From germline, CDR1 is MNHEY and CDR2 SVGAGI. This CDR3 is 13 amino acids long. In this sample, this clonotype turned up many times. Its antigen is still unknown. Using RNA transcripts as the source, TCR beta CDR3 regions were amplified. An initial round of RT-PCR targeting the TCR CDR3 relied on the HTBI primer set. TCRdb redid the calling of the multiplex PCR reads with MiXCR, one entry per CDR3 protein. This sample has about 660,000 distinct CDR3 sequences, with over 40% found just once.

The chain joins TRBV6-5 to TRBJ1-1; D is ambiguous. The clonotype originates from an adult man with Graves' disease, either hyperthyroidism or ophthalmopathy (not recorded which). Sequenced material: peripheral blood or thyroid tissue (not recorded which). CDR3 sequence reads: CASSSAGYTEAFF. CDR3 in DNA: TGTGCCAGCAGTTCTGCCGGCTACACTGAAGCTTTCTTT.